In this sample, the clone carrying this T cell receptor beta chain turned up a few times. Library preparation (for TCRbeta) was performed with unique molecular identifiers. A single record per CDR3 protein comes from TCRdb applying MiXCR to the PCR reads. The table records some 200,000 distinct CDR3 sequences, approximately 14% of them present only once. CDR3 length equals 17 residues. V lost 1 base and J lost 7; bases outside the gene matches: 7. Germline V gives CDR1 SGHVS, CDR2 FQNEAQ. The sample belongs to a study of T-cell reconstitution after alpha-beta-depleted transplantation in children. The receptor's source is a human donor who donated a stem cell graft to a child with acute lymphoblastic leukemia. The chain links TRBV7-8 to TRBJ2-1; 13 bases are a match to TRBD2. Sequencing was performed on PBMCs from the stem cell graft donor, taken from the stem cell graft. The CDR3 protein is CASSLGGGLAGRNEQFF. The CDR3 DNA reads TGTGCCAGCAGCTTAGGCGGGGGACTAGCGGGAAGGAATGAGCAGTTCTTC.